This T cell receptor (beta chain) comes out of a study of blood T cell repertoires in COVID-19. Per the original data handling: From reference gene primer amplification, estimates of nucleated cell counts were derived. Measured with immunoSEQ multiplex PCR; TCRdb has only the in-frame clones, and not every one. The V and J calls and the clone size are those of that table, but D and trimming were determined from the DNA. The sample has under 250,000 clones; roughly nine tenths are singletons. The CDR3 extends over 12 amino acids. The ends were cut back, 6 bases at V and 7 bases at J, with 13 bases in the middle. The germline gives CDR1 SNHLY, CDR2 FYNNEI. Participants reported their clinical history, and cohort assignment relied on those reports.

This rearrangement joins TRBV2 to TRBJ2-7; D is uncertain. The sequenced sample consisted of PBMCs or T cells enriched from blood (not recorded which). This clonotype originated in a woman aged 18-35 years in a cohort exposed to, infected with or recovered from COVID-19 (not recorded which). This chain's CDR3 is CASRSDPVEQYF. CDR3 DNA: TGTGCCAGCAGGAGCGACCCCGTAGAGCAGTACTTC.